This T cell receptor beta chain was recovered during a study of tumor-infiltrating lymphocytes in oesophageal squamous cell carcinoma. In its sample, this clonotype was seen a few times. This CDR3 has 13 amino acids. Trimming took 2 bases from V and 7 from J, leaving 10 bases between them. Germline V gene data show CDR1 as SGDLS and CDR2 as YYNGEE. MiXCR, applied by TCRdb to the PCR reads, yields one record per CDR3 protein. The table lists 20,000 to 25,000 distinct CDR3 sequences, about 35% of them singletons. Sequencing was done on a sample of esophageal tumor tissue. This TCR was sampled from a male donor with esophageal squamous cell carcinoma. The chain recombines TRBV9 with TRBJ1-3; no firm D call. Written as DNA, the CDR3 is TGTGCCAGCAGCGTTGGGAATATTAACACCATATATTTT. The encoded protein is CASSVGNINTIYF.